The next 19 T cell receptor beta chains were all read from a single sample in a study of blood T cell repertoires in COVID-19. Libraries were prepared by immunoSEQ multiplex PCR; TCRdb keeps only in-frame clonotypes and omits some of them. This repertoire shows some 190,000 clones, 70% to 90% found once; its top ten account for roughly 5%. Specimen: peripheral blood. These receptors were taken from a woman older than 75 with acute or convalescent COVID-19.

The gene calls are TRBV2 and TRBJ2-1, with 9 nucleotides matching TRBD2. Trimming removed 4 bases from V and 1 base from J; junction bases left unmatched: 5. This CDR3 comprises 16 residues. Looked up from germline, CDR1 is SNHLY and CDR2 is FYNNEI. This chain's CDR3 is CASSGRLAVSYNEQFF. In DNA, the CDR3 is TGTGCCAGCAGTGGCCGACTAGCGGTATCCTACAATGAGCAGTTCTTC.

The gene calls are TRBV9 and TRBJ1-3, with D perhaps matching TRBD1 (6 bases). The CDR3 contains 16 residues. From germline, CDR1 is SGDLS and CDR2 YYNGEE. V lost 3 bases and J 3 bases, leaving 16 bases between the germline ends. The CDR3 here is CASSGQVTSFGNTIYF. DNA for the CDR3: TGTGCCAGCAGCGGACAGGTAACGTCCTTTGGAAACACCATATATTTT. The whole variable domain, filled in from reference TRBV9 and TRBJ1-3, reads DSGVTQTPKHLITATGQRVTLRCSPRSGDLSVYWYQQSLDQGLQFLIQYYNGEERAKGNILERFSAQQFPDLHSELNLSSLELGDSALYFCASSGQVTSFGNTIYFGEGSWLTVV.

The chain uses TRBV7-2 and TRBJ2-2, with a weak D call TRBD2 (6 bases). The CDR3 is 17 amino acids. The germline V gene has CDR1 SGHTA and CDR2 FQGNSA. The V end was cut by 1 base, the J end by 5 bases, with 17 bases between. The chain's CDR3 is CASSLVKGPGLTGELFF. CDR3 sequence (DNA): TGTGCCAGCAGCTTAGTAAAGGGCCCGGGACTGACCGGGGAGCTGTTTTTT.

The CDR3 reads CASSTAGLSIYEQYF. CDR3 in DNA: TGTGCCAGTAGTACCGCGGGACTTTCTATTTACGAGCAGTACTTC. V and J are TRBV19 and TRBJ2-7; D is perhaps TRBD2 (6 bases). The CDR3 is 15 residues long. V was pared by 4 bases and J by 4 bases, with 17 bases between. CDR1 and CDR2 (germline): LNHDA, SQIVND (reference sequence).

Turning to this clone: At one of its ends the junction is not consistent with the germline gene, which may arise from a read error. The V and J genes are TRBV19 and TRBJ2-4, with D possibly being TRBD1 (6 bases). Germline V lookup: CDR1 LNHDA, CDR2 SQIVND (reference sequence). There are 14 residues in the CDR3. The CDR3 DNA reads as TGTGCCAGTAGTATGTCAGGGGCCAATAACATTCAGTACTTC. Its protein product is CASSMSGANNIQYF.

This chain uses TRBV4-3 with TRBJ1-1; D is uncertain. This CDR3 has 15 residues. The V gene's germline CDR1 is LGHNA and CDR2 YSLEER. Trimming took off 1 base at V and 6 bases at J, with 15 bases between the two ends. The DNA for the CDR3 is TGCGCCAGCAGCCAAGGATCGGCAGGTCGAGCTGAAGCTTTCTTT. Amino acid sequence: CASSQGSAGRAEAFF.

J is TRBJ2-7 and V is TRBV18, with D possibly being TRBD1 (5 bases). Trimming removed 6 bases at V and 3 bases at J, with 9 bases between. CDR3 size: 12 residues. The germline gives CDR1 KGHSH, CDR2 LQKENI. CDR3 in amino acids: CASSQDSYEQYF. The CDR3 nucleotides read TGTGCCAGCTCCCAAGACAGCTACGAGCAGTACTTC.

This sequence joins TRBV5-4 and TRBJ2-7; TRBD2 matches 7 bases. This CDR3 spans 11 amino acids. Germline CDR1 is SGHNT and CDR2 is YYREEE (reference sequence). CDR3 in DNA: TGTGTCGGGTCGCGGGGGTACGAGCAGTACTTC. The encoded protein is CVGSRGYEQYF.

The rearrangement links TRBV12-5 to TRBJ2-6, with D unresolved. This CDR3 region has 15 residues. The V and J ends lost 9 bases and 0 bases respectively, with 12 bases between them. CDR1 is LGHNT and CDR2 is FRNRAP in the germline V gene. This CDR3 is CASLLRSSGANVLTF. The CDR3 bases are TGTGCTAGCCTGCTAAGGAGCTCTGGGGCCAACGTCCTGACTTTC.

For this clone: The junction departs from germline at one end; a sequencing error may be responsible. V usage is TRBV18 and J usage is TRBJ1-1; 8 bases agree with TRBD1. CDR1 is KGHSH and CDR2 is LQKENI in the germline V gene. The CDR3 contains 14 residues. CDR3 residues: CASSPQGANPEAFF. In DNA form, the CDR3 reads TGTGCCAGCTCCCCCCAGGGGGCGAACCCTGAAGCTTTCTTT.

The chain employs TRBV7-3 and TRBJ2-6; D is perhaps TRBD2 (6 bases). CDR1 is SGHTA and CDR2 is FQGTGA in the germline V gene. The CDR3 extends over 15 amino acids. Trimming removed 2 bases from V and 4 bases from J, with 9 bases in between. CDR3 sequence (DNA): TGTGCCAGCAGCTTATCCGGGAGAGGGGCCAACGTCCTGACTTTC. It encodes CASSLSGRGANVLTF.

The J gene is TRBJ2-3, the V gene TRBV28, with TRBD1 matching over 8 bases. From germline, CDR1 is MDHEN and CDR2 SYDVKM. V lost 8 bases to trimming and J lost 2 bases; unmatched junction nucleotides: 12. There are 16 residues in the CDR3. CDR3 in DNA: TGTGCCAGCGGACCGATAGGACAGGGAGACACAGATACGCAGTATTTT. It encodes CASGPIGQGDTDTQYF.

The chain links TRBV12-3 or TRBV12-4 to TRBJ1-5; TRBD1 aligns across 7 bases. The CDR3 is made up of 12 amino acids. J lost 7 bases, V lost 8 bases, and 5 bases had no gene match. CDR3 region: CASSTGTQPQHF. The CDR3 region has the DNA TGTGCCAGCTCGACAGGGACCCAGCCCCAGCATTTT.

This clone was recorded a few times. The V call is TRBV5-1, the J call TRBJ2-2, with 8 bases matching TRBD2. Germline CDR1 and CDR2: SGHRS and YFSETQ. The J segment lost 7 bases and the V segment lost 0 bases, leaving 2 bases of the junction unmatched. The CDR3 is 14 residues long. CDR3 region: CASSLESGSGELFF. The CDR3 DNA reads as TGCGCCAGCAGCTTGGAAAGCGGGAGCGGGGAGCTGTTTTTT.

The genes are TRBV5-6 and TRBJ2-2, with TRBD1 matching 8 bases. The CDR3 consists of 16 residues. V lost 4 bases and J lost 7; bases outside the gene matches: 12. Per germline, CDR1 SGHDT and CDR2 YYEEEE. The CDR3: CASSPPRDRSIGELFF. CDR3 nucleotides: TGTGCCAGCAGCCCGCCCCGGGACAGGTCTATCGGGGAGCTGTTTTTT.

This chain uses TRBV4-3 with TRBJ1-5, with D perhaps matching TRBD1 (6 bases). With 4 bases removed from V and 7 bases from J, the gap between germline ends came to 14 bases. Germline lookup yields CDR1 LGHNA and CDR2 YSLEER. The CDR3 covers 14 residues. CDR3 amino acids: CASSPTGLGQPQHF. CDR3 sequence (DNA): TGCGCCAGCAGCCCCACAGGGTTAGGACAGCCCCAGCATTTT.

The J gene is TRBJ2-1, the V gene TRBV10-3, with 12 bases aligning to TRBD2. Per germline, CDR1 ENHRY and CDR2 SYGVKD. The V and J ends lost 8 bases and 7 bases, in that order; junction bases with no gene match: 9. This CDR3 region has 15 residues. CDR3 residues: CAIGGRTSGENEQFF. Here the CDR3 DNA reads TGTGCCATCGGGGGAAGGACTAGCGGGGAAAATGAGCAGTTCTTC.

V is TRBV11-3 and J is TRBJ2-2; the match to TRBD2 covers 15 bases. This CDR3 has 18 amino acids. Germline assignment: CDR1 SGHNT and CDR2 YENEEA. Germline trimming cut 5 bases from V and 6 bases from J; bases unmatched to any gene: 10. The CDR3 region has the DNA TGTGCCAGCAGCCATTGGACTAGCGGGAGGGCCCATGCCGGGGAGCTGTTTTTT. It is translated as CASSHWTSGRAHAGELFF.

The CDR3 DNA is TGTGCCAGCAGTGTAACAGGGGGCGTCACTGAAGCTTTCTTT. This translates into CASSVTGGVTEAFF. This chain connects TRBV6-4 to TRBJ1-1, with 9 bases lining up with TRBD1. Germline V gene data show CDR1 as MRHNA and CDR2 as SNTAGT. V was clipped by 4 bases and J by 4 bases; unmatched bases: 4. This CDR3 has 14 amino acids.